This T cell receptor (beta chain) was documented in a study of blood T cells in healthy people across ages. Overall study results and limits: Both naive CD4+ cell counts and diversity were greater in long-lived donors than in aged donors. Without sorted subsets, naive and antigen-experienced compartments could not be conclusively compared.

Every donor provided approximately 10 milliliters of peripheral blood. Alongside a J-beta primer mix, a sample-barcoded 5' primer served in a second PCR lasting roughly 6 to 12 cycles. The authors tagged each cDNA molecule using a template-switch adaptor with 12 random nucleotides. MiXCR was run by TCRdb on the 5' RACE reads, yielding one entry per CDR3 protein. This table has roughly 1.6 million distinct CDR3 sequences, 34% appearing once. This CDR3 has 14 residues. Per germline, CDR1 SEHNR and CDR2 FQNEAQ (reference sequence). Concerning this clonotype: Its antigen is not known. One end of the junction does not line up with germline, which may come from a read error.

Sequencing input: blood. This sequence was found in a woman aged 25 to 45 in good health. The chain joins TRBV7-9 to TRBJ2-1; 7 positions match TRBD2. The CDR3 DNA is TGTGCCAGCAGCTTAGGCGGGGACTACAATGAGCGGTTCTTC. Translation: CASSLGGDYNERFF. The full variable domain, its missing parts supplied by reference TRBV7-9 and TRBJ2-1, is DTGVSQNPRHKITKRGQNVTFRCDPISEHNRLYWYRQTLGQGPEFLTYFQNEAQLEKSRLLSDRFSAERPKGSFSTLEIQRTEQGDSAMYLCASSLGGDYNERFFGPGTRLTVL.